This T cell receptor (beta chain) derives from a study of T cells in Graves' hyperthyroidism and ophthalmopathy. This clonotype turned up a few times. Authors of the study amplified TCR beta CDR3 regions from RNA transcripts. A set of HTBI primers served as the primers for a first-round RT-PCR of the TCR CDR3. Each CDR3 protein gets one entry after TCRdb re-called the multiplex PCR reads with MiXCR. The repertoire holds approximately 300,000 distinct CDR3 sequences, with around a fifth as singletons. The J segment lost 5 bases and the V segment lost 10 bases, leaving 2 bases of the junction unmatched. Germline V CDR1 and CDR2: MNHEY, SMNVEV (reference sequence). The CDR3 is 12 residues long.

This receptor was obtained from a man in his forties or fifties with Graves' ophthalmopathy. The sequencing sample was made of blood. The chain links TRBV27 to TRBJ2-5; 12 positions agree with TRBD2. This CDR3 reads CATGTSGETQYF. The CDR3 nucleotides are TGTGCCACCGGGACTAGCGGGGAGACCCAGTACTTC.